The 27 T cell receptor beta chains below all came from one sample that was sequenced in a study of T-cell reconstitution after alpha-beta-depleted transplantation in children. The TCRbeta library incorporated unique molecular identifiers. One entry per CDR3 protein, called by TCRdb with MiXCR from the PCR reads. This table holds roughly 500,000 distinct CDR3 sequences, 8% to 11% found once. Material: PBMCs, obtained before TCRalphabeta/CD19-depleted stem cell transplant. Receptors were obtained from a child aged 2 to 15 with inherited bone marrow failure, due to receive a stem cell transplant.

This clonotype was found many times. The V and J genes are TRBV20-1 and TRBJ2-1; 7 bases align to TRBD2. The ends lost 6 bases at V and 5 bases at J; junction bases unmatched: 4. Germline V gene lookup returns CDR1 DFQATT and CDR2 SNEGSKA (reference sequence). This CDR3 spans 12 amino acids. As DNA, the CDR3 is TGCAGTGCCACCGCGGGGGACAATGAGCAGTTCTTC. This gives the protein CSATAGDNEQFF.

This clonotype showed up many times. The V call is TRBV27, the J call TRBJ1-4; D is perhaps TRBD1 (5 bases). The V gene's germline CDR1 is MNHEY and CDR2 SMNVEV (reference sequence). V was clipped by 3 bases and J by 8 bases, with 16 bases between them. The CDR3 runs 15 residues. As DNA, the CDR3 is TGTGCCAGCAGTTTTGGGAGGGGTGAAGGAGAAAAACTGTTTTTT. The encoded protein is CASSFGRGEGEKLFF. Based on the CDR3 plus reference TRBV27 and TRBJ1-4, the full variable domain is EAQVTQNPRYLITVTGKKLTVTCSQNMNHEYMSWYRQDPGLGLRQIYYSMNVEVTDKGDVPEGYKVSRKEKRNFPLILESPSPNQTSLYFCASSFGRGEGEKLFFGSGTQLSVL.

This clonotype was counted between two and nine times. Here the CDR3 DNA reads TGTGCCAGCAGCCAAGATTTCACCCCTAGCGGGGGCCCTGTGCAGTTCTTC. Residues: CASSQDFTPSGGPVQFF. The chain uses TRBV14 and TRBJ2-1; 10 nucleotides agree with TRBD2. After removal of 0 bases from V and 12 bases from J, the junction contained 14 bases not matched to a gene. From germline, CDR1 is SGHDN and CDR2 FVKESK. This CDR3 contains 17 residues.

The CDR3, as DNA: TGTGCCTGGAGTGTACTGTCGGGGGCGAACACTGAAGCTTTCTTT. Translated, it gives CAWSVLSGANTEAFF. The chain couples TRBV30 to TRBJ1-1; perhaps TRBD1 as D (6 bases). V lost 0 bases to trimming and J lost 1 base, with 12 bases between them. In germline, CDR1 is GTSNPN, CDR2 SVGIG (reference sequence). The CDR3 is 15 amino acids. Full variable domain (remainder filled in from reference TRBV30 and TRBJ1-1): SQTIHQWPATLVQPVGSPLSLECTVEGTSNPNLYWYRQAAGRGLQLLFYSVGIGQISSEVPQNLSASRPQDRQFILSSKKLLLSDSGFYLCAWSVLSGANTEAFFGQGTRLTVV.

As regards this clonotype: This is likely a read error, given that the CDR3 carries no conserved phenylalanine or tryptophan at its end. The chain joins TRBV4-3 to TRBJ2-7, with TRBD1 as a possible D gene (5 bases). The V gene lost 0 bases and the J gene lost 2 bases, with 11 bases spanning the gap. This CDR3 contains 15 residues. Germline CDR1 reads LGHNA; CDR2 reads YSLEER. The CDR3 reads CASSQDSGFPYEQYL. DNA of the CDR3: TGCGCCAGCAGCCAAGATTCAGGGTTCCCCTACGAGCAGTACCTC.

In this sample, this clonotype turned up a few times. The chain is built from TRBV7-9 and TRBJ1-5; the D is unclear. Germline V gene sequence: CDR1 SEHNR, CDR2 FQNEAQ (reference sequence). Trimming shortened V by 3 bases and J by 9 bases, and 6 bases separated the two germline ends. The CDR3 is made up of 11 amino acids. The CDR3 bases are TGTGCCAGCAGCTTTGGAGGGCCCCAGCATTTT. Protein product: CASSFGGPQHF. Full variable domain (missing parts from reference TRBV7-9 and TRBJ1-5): DTGVSQNPRHKITKRGQNVTFRCDPISEHNRLYWYRQTLGQGPEFLTYFQNEAQLEKSRLLSDRFSAERPKGSFSTLEIQRTEQGDSAMYLCASSFGGPQHFGDGTRLSIL.

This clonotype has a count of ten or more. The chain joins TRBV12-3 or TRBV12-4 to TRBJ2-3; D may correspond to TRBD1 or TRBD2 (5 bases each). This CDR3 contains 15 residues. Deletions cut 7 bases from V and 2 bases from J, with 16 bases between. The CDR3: CASTLGETVTDTQYF. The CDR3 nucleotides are TGTGCCAGCACCCTAGGGGAGACAGTCACAGATACGCAGTATTTT.

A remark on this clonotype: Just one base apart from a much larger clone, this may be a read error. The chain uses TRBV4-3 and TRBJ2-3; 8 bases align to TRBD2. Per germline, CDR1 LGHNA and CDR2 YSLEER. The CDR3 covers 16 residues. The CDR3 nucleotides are TGCGCCAGCAGCCATTTCTCAGCGGGAGTGGAAGATACGCCGTATTTT. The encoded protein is CASSHFSAGVEDTPYF.

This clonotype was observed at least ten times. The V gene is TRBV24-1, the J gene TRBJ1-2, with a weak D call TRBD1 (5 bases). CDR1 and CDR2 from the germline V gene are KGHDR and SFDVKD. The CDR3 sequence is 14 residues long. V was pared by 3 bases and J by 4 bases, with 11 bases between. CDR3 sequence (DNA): TGTGCCACCAGTGATGAGTTCAGGGTCTATGGCTACACCTTC. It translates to CATSDEFRVYGYTF.

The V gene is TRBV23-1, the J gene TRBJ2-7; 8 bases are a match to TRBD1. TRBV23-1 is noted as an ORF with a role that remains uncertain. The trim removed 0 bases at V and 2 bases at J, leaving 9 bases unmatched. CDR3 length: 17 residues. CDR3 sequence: CASSQSRDRQGTYEQYF. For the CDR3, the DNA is TGCGCCAGCAGTCAATCACGGGACAGGCAGGGGACCTACGAGCAGTACTTC.

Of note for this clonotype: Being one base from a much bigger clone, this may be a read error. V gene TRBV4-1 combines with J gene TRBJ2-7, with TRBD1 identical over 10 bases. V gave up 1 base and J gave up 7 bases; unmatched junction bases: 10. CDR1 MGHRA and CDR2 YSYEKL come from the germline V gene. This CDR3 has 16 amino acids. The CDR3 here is CASSQATGTGAWEQYF. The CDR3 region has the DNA TGCGCCAGCAGCCAAGCAACCGGGACAGGGGCGTGGGAGCAGTACTTC.

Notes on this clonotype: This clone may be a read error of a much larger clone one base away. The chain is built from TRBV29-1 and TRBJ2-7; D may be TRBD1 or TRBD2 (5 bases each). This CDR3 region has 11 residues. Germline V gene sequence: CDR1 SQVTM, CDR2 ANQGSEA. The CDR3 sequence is CSVGEQYDQYF. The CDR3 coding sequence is TGCAGCGTGGGGGAACAATACGACCAGTACTTC.

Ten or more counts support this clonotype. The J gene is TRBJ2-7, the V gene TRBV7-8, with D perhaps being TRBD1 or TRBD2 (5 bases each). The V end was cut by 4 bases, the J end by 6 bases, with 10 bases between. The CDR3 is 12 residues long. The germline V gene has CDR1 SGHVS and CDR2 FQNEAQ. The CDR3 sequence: CASSSRDVEQYF. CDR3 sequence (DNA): TGTGCCAGCAGCTCGAGGGACGTCGAGCAGTACTTC.

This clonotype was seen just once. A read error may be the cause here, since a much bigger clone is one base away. CDR3 nucleotides: TGCGCCAGCAGCTTGGAACCAGGGGTCCACAATGAGCAGTTCTTC. It is translated as CASSLEPGVHNEQFF. V is TRBV5-1 and J is TRBJ2-1, with a tentative D call TRBD1 (6 bases). V gave up 0 bases and J gave up 5 bases, with 12 bases separating them. The CDR3 extends over 15 amino acids. The germline V gene encodes CDR1 SGHRS and CDR2 YFSETQ. Full variable domain (missing parts from reference TRBV5-1 and TRBJ2-1): KAGVTQTPRYLIKTRGQQVTLSCSPISGHRSVSWYQQTPGQGLQFLFEYFSETQRNKGNFPGRFSGRQFSNSRSEMNVSTLELGDSALYLCASSLEPGVHNEQFFGPGTRLTVL.

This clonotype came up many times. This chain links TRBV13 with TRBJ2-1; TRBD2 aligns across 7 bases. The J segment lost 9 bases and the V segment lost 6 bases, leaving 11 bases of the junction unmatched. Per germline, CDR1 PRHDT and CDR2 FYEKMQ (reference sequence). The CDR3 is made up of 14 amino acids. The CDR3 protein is CASRSRGDGGEQFF. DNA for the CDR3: TGTGCCAGCAGATCCCGGGGGGATGGGGGTGAGCAGTTCTTC.

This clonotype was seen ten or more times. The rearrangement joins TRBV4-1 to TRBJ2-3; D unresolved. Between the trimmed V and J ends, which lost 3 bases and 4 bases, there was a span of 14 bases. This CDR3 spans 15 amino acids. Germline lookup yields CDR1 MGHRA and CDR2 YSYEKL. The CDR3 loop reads CASSQDPGGADTQYF. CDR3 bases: TGCGCCAGCAGCCAGGACCCGGGTGGAGCAGATACGCAGTATTTT.

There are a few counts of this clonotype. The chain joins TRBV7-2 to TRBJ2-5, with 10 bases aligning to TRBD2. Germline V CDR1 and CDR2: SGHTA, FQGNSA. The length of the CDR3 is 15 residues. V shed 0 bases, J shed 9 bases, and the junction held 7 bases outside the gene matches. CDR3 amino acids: CASSLASSGSVAQYF. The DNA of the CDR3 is TGTGCCAGCAGCTTAGCCTCTAGCGGGAGTGTGGCCCAGTACTTC. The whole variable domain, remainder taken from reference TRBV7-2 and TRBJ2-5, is GAGVSQSPSNKVTEKGKDVELRCDPISGHTALYWYRQSLGQGLEFLIYFQGNSAPDKSGLPSDRFSAERTGGSVSTLTIQRTQQEDSAVYLCASSLASSGSVAQYFGPGTRLLVL.

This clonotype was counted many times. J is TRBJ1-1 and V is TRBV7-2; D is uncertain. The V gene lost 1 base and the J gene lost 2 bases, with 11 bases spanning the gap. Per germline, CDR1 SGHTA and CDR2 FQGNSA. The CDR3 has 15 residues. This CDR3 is CASSLVIWGNTEAFF. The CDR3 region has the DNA TGTGCCAGCAGCTTAGTGATTTGGGGTAACACTGAAGCTTTCTTT.

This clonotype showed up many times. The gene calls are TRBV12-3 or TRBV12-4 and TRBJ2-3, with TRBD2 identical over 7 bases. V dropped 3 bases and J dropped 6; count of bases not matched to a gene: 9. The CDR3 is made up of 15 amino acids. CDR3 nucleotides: TGTGCCAGCAGTTTTTTAGGCGGGAGAGGGGATACGCAGTATTTT. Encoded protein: CASSFLGGRGDTQYF.

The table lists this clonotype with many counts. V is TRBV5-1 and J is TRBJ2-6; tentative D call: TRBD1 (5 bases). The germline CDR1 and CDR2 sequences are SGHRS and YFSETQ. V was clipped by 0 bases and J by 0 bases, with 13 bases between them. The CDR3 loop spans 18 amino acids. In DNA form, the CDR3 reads TGCGCCAGCAGCTTGGATTATACAGGAATCTCTGGGGCCAACGTCCTGACTTTC. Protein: CASSLDYTGISGANVLTF.

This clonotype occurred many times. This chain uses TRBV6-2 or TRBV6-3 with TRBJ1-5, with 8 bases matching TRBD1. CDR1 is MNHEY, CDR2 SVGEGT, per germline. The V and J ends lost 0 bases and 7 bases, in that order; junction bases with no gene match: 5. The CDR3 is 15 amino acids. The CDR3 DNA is TGTGCCAGCAGTTACTCCGGACAGGGAGAACAGCCCCAGCATTTT. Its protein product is CASSYSGQGEQPQHF.

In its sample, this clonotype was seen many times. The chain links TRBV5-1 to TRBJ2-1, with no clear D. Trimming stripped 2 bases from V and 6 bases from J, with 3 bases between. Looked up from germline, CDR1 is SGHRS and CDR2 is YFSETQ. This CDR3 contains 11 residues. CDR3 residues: CASSFVNEQFF. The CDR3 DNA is TGCGCCAGCAGCTTTGTCAATGAGCAGTTCTTC.

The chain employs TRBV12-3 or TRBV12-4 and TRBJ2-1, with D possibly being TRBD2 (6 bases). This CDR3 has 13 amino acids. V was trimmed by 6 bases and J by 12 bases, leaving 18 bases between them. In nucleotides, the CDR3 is TGTGCCAGCAGCCGCGGGGACGGTCTAAGGCAGTTCTTC. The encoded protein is CASSRGDGLRQFF.

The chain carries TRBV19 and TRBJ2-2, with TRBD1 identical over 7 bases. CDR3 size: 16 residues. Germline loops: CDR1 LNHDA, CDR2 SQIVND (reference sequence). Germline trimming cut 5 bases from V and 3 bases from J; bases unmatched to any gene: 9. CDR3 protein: CASSFALGQYTGELFF. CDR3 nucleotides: TGTGCCAGTAGTTTCGCCCTGGGACAGTACACCGGGGAGCTGTTTTTT.

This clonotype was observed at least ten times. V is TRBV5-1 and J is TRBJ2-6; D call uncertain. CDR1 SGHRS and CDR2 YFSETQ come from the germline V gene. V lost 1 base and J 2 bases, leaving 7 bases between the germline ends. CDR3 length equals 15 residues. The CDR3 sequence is CASSLIEAGANVLTF. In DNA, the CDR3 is TGCGCCAGCAGCTTGATTGAGGCTGGGGCCAACGTCCTGACTTTC.

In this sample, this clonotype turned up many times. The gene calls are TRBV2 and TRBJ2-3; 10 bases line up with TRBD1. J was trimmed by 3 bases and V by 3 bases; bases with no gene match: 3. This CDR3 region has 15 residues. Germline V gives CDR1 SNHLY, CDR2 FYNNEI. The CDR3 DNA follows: TGTGCCAGCAGTGATGGACAGGGGGGAACAGATACGCAGTATTTT. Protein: CASSDGQGGTDTQYF. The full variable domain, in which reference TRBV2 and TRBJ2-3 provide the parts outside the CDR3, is EPEVTQTPSHQVTQMGQEVILRCVPISNHLYFYWYRQILGQKVEFLVSFYNNEISEKSEIFDDQFSVERPDGSNFTLKIRSTKLEDSAMYFCASSDGQGGTDTQYFGPGTRLTVL.

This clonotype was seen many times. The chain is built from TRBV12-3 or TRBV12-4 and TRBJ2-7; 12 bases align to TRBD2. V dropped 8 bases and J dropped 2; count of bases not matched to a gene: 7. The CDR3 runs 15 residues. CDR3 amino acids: CASSNGLAGTYEQYF. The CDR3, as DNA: TGTGCCAGCTCGAATGGACTAGCGGGGACCTACGAGCAGTACTTC.